A selection of T cell receptor beta chains follows, all from one sample in a study of blood T cell repertoires in COVID-19. Measured with immunoSEQ multiplex PCR; TCRdb has only the in-frame clones, and not every one. The sample lists approximately 300,000 clones; about nine tenths were seen once. The specimen sequenced was PBMCs or T cells enriched from blood (not recorded which). All receptors derive from a man aged 30 to 39 who had recovered from COVID-19. CDR3s include the opening cysteine and the closing phenylalanine or tryptophan. The D gene is left open where the match is weak. Some rows mark clone size as missing; the rest say once, few, many or name a class of expanded clone.

J gene,D gene,clone size,V gene,CDR3 DNA,CDR3 protein
TRBJ1-2,TRBD1,.,TRBV18,TGTGCCAGCTCACCAGGACAGGGGGACGGCTACACCTTC,CASSPGQGDGYTF
TRBJ1-4,TRBD1,.,TRBV27,TGTGCCAGCAGGACAGGGGAAGGTGGAAAACTGTTTTTT,CASRTGEGGKLFF
TRBJ2-1,.,.,TRBV11-3,TGTGCCAGCAGCCGCGACAGGACGCCCGTCAATGAGCAGTTCTTC,CASSRDRTPVNEQFF
TRBJ2-7,.,.,TRBV28,TGTGCCGCCGGTTGGGGCTCATACGAGCAGTACTTC,CAAGWGSYEQYF
TRBJ2-3,TRBD1,.,TRBV3-1/TRBV3-2,TGTGCCAGCAGCCCCCGGGACAGGGCGCAGTATTTT,CASSPRDRAQYF
TRBJ2-1,.,.,TRBV19,TGTGCCAGTAGAGGGGCGCTCTATGAGCAGTTCTTC,CASRGALYEQFF
TRBJ1-2,.,few,TRBV4-1,TGCGCCAGCAGCCAAGAAAAGCAGCGGAATGGCTACACCTTC,CASSQEKQRNGYTF
TRBJ2-1,TRBD2,.,TRBV19,TGTGCCAGTAGTATAGGCCTAGCGGCAGATCGTGAGTTCTTC,CASSIGLAADREFF
TRBJ1-5,TRBD1,.,TRBV2,TGTGCCAGCAGTGCGGGACAGGGGGCTTATAGCAATCAGCCCCAGCATTTT,CASSAGQGAYSNQPQHF
TRBJ1-2,TRBD1,.,TRBV27,TGTGCCAGCAGCCCTTACCACGGACAGGGGAGAAGTGGCTACACCTTC,CASSPYHGQGRSGYTF
TRBJ2-2,.,once,TRBV23-1,TGCGCCAGCAGTCGCCGAGCGGTCACCGGGGAGCTGTTTTTT,CASSRRAVTGELFF
TRBJ1-1,.,.,TRBV7-8,TGTGCCAGCAGTTTGGCGGGTGTTGGCACTGAAGCTTTCTTT,CASSLAGVGTEAFF
TRBJ1-2,.,.,TRBV6-5,TGTGCCAGCAGTTCGGACAACCGTTACGGCTATGGCTACACCTTC,CASSSDNRYGYGYTF
TRBJ1-1,TRBD1,.,TRBV29-1,TGCAGCGCCGCCCCCCGGGACAGGGCGGTTGTGAACACTGAAGCTTTCTTT,CSAAPRDRAVVNTEAFF
TRBJ1-1,TRBD1,.,TRBV7-6,TGTGCCAGCAGCTTCGGACAGGGGACCACTGAAGCTTTCTTT,CASSFGQGTTEAFF
TRBJ2-5,.,.,TRBV30,TGTGCCTGGAGTCACCTAGGACTTGCGGGGCGAGAGACCCAGTACTTC,CAWSHLGLAGRETQYF
TRBJ2-1,TRBD2,.,TRBV19,TGTGCCAGTAGTATGATAAGCGGGGGCGGGGATGAGCAGTTCTTC,CASSMISGGGDEQFF
TRBJ2-7,TRBD2,.,TRBV10-1,TGCGCCAGCAGTGACGGGACTATGGCCTACGAGCAGTACTTC,CASSDGTMAYEQYF
TRBJ2-2,TRBD2,.,TRBV5-1,TGCGCCAGCAGCTTGGGCAGCGGGGGGGCTCTAAGCACCGGGGAGCTGTTTTTT,CASSLGSGGALSTGELFF
TRBJ1-3,TRBD1,.,TRBV28,TGTGCCAGCATCTGGGGGACAGGGGCCGGAAACACCATATATTTT,CASIWGTGAGNTIYF
TRBJ1-1,.,.,TRBV5-4,TGTGCCAGCAGCACTGGTGGGGGCAGCTCCACTGAAGCTTTCTTT,CASSTGGGSSTEAFF
TRBJ1-5,TRBD1,.,TRBV9,TGTGCCAGCAGCGACGGACAGGGAGGCAATCAGCCCCAGCATTTT,CASSDGQGGNQPQHF
TRBJ2-3,.,.,TRBV2,TGTGCCAGCAGTGCCAACAGGGTAGATACGCAGTATTTT,CASSANRVDTQYF
TRBJ1-5,TRBD1,.,TRBV7-8,TGTGCCAGCAGTTGGACAGGGGAAGATCAGCCCCAGCATTTT,CASSWTGEDQPQHF
TRBJ2-5,.,.,TRBV19,TGTGCCAGTAGTCTGGCGGGCAGGAAAGAGACCCAGTACTTC,CASSLAGRKETQYF